One TCR beta chain is described in this entry. This sample is drawn from a study of blood T cell repertoires in COVID-19. Background on the study: Material from acute and convalescent COVID-19 was sourced from the United States, Italy and Spain. From T cells, B-cell-depleted T cells, or PBMCs came the material, which was cDNA or gDNA.

Deletions cut 1 base from V and 5 bases from J, with 15 bases between. The germline gives CDR1 SGHRS, CDR2 YFSETQ. This CDR3 is built from 15 residues. As originally analysed: Cell counts per sample came from amplifying reference gene primers. The assay was immunoSEQ multiplex PCR, and TCRdb's table has in-frame clones only and misses some. D and trimming were read from the DNA, whereas the V and J calls and clone size are those reported in that table. The profile shows 200,000 to 300,000 clones, approximately 82% of them singletons. Sequencing used peripheral blood. This clonotype was obtained from a woman of 80 years or more with acute or convalescent COVID-19. The V and J genes are TRBV5-1 and TRBJ2-5; D not resolved. CDR3 amino acids: CASSLTLKEAETQYF. CDR3 coding DNA: TGCGCCAGCAGCTTGACCCTGAAAGAGGCGGAGACCCAGTACTTC.